This T cell receptor (beta chain) was sequenced in a study of control samples from healthy donors and cancer patients. V gave up 1 base and J gave up 1 base, with 5 bases separating them. The CDR3 contains 13 residues. Germline V lookup: CDR1 LGHDT, CDR2 YNNKEL (reference sequence). Produced via immunoSEQ multiplex PCR; TCRdb's table is partial and in-frame only. The table has more than 95,000 clones, about 93% seen once. The clonotype was recovered from a man younger than 45 in good health. Sequencing was done on a sample of blood. The chain employs TRBV3-1 (or the pseudogene TRBV3-2) and TRBJ2-7, with D possibly matching TRBD1 (5 bases). The DNA for the CDR3 is TGTGCCAGCAGCCAAGGACAGTCCTACGAGCAGTACTTC. Translating it yields CASSQGQSYEQYF.